This T cell receptor beta chain was identified during a study of blood T cell repertoires in COVID-19. Overall study context: COVID-19 samples, acute and convalescent, were from the United States, Italy and Spain. The analysed material was cDNA or gDNA that came from T cells, B-cell-depleted T cells, or PBMCs.

Original data processing: Estimated nucleated cell counts came from reference gene primer amplification. TCRdb's table, derived via immunoSEQ multiplex PCR, lists solely in-frame clones and lacks some. V and J calls and clone size are given by that table; D and trimming were obtained from the DNA. This table holds 150,000 to 200,000 clones, 82% found once. CDR3 length equals 13 residues. Germline V gene lookup returns CDR1 LGHDT and CDR2 YNNKEL (reference sequence). V lost 4 bases and J lost 11, with 17 bases in between. Specimen: peripheral blood. The V call is TRBV3-1 (or the pseudogene TRBV3-2), the J call TRBJ1-1; the D gene is possibly TRBD1 (6 bases). This TCR came from an older woman with acute or convalescent COVID-19. The CDR3 region is CASSREDSQPAFF. The CDR3 coding sequence is TGTGCCAGCAGCCGAGAGGACAGCCAGCCTGCTTTCTTT.